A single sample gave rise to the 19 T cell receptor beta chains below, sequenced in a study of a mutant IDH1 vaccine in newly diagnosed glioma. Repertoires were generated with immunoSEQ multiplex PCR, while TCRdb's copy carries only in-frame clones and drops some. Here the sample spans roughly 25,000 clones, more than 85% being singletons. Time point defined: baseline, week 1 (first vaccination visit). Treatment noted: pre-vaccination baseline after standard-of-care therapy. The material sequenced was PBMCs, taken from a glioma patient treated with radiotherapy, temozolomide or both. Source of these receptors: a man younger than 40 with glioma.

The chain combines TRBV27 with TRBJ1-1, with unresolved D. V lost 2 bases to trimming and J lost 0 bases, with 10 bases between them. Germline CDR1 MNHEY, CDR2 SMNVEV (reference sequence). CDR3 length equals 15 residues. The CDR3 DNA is TGTGCCAGCAGTTTAGGTGGTGGATTGAACACTGAAGCTTTCTTT. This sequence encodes CASSLGGGLNTEAFF.

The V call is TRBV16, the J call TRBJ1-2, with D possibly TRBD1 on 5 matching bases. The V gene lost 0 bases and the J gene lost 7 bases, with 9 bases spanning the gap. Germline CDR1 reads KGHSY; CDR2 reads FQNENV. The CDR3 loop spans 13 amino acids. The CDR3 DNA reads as TGTGCCAGCAGCCAATCGCAGGGAGGTGGCTACACCTTC. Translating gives CASSQSQGGGYTF.

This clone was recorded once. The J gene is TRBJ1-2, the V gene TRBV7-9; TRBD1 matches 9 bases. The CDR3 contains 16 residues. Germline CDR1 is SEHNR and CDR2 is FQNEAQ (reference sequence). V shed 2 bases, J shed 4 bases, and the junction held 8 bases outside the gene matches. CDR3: CASSLNDRDRVYGYTF. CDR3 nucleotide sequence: TGTGCCAGCAGCTTAAATGATCGGGACAGGGTCTATGGCTACACCTTC. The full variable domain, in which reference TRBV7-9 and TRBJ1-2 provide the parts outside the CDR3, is DTGVSQNPRHKITKRGQNVTFRCDPISEHNRLYWYRQTLGQGPEFLTYFQNEAQLEKSRLLSDRFSAERPKGSFSTLEIQRTEQGDSAMYLCASSLNDRDRVYGYTFGSGTRLTVV.

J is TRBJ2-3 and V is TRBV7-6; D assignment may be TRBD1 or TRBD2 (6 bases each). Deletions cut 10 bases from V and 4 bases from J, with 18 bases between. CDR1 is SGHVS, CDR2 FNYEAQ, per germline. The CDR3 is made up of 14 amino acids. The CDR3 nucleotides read TGTGCCACCCCTGGGAAGGGGGACTCAGATACGCAGTATTTT. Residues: CATPGKGDSDTQYF.

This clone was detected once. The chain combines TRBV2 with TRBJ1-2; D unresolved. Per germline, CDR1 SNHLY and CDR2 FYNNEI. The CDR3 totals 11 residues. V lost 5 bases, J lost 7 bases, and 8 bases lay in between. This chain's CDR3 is CASSYDPGYTF. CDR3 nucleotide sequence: TGTGCCAGCAGTTACGACCCTGGCTACACCTTC.

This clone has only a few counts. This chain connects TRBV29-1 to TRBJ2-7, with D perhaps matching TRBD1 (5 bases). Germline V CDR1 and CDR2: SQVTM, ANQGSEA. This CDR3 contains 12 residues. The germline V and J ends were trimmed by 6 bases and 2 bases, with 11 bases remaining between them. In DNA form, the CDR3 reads TGCAGCGTCCCAAGGGGCCCCTACGAGCAGTACTTC. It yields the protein CSVPRGPYEQYF.

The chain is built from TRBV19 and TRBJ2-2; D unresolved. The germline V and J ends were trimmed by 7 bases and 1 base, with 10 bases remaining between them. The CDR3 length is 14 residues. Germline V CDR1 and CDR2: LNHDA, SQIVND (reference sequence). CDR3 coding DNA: TGTGCCAGTAAGATCCAGCGGAACACCGGGGAGCTGTTTTTT. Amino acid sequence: CASKIQRNTGELFF.

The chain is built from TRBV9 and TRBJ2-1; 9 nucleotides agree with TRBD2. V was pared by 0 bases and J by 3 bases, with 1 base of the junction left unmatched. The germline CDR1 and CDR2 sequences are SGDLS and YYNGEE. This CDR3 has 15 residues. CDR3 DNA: TGTGCCAGCAGCGTAGGTAGCGGGGGCTACAATGAGCAGTTCTTC. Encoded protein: CASSVGSGGYNEQFF.

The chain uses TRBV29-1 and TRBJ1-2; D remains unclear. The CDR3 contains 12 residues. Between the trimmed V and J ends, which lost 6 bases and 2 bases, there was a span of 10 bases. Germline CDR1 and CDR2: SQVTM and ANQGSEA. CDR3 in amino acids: CSVMVGNYGYTF. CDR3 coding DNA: TGCAGCGTCATGGTCGGAAACTATGGCTACACCTTC.

CDR3 DNA sequence: TGCGCCAGCAGTGAGACCGACGGCACGGGGCAGCCCCAGCATTTT. It yields the protein CASSETDGTGQPQHF. V gene TRBV10-2 combines with J gene TRBJ1-5; D not certain. Germline V CDR1 and CDR2: WSHSY, SAAADI. Trimming shortened V by 2 bases and J by 7 bases, and 15 bases separated the two germline ends. The CDR3 contains 15 residues.

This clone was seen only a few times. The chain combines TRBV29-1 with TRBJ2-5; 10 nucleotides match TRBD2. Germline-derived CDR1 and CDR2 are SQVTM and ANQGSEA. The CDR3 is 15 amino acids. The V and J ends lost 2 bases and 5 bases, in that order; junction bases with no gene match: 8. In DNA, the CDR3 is TGCAGCGTTGAACGGCTAGCGGGAGAAGGTGAGACCCAGTACTTC. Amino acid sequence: CSVERLAGEGETQYF.

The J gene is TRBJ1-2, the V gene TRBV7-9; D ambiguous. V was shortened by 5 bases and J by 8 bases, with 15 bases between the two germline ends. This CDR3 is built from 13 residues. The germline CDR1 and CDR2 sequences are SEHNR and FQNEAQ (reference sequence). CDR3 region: CASSPHGLEGYTF. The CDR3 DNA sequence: TGTGCCAGCAGCCCGCATGGATTAGAGGGCTACACCTTC.

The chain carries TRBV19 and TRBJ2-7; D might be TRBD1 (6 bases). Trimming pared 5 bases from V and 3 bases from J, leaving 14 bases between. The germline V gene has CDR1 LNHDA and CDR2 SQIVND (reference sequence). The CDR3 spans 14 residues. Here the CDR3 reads CASSDGARGYEQYF. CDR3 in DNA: TGTGCCAGTAGTGACGGGGCCAGGGGCTACGAGCAGTACTTC. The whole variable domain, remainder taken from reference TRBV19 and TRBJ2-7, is DGGITQSPKYLFRKEGQNVTLSCEQNLNHDAMYWYRQDPGQGLRLIYYSQIVNDFQKGDIAEGYSVSREKKESFPLTVTSAQKNPTAFYLCASSDGARGYEQYFGPGTRLTVT.

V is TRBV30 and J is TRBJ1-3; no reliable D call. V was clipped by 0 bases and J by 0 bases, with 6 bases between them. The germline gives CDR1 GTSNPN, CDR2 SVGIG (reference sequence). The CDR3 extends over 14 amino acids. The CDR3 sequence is CAWSVGNSGNTIYF. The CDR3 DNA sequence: TGTGCCTGGAGTGTCGGGAACTCTGGAAACACCATATATTTT. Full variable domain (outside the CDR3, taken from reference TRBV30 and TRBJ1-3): SQTIHQWPATLVQPVGSPLSLECTVEGTSNPNLYWYRQAAGRGLQLLFYSVGIGQISSEVPQNLSASRPQDRQFILSSKKLLLSDSGFYLCAWSVGNSGNTIYFGEGSWLTVV.

CDR3 residues: CASSVGRNSYEQYF. The DNA for the CDR3 is TGTGCCAGCAGCGTTGGACGGAACTCCTACGAGCAGTACTTC. The chain carries TRBV6-1 and TRBJ2-7; D is unclear. The length of the CDR3 is 14 residues. Trimming took off 6 bases at V and 0 bases at J, with 12 bases between the two ends. Germline CDR1 and CDR2: MNHNS and SASEGT.

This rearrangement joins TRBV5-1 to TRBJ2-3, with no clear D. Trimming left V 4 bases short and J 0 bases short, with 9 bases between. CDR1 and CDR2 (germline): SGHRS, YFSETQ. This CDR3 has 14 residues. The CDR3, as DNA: TGCGCCAGCAGCCCCCTTGGAAGCACAGATACGCAGTATTTT. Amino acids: CASSPLGSTDTQYF.

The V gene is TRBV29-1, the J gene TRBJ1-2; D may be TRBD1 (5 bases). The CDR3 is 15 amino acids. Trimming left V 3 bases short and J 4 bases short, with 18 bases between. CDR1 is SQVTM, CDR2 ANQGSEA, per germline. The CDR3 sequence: CSVEGSGQILYGYTF. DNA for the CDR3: TGCAGCGTTGAGGGCTCGGGGCAGATTCTCTATGGCTACACCTTC. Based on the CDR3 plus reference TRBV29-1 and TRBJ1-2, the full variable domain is SAVISQKPSRDICQRGTSLTIQCQVDSQVTMMFWYRQQPGQSLTLIATANQGSEATYESGFVIDKFPISRPNLTFSTLTVSNMSPEDSSIYLCSVEGSGQILYGYTFGSGTRLTVV.

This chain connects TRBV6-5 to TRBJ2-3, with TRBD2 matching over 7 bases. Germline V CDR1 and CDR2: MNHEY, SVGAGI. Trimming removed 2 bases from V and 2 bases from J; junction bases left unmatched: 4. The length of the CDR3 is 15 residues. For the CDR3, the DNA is TGTGCCAGCAGTTACGCTAGCGGCCACACAGATACGCAGTATTTT. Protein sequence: CASSYASGHTDTQYF.

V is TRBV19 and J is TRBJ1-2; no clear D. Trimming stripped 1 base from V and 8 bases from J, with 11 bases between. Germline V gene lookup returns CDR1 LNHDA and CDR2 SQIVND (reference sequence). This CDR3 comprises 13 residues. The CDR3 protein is CASSIGSRQGYTF. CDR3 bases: TGTGCCAGTAGTATAGGAAGCCGTCAGGGCTACACCTTC.